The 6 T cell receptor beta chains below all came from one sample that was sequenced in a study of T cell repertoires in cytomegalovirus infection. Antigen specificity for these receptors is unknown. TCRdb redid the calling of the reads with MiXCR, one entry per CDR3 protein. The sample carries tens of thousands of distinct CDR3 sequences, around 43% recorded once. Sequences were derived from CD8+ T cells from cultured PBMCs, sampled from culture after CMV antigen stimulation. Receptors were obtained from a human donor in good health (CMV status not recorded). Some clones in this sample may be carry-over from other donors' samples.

CDR3: CASSVTFSGGAYEQYF. In DNA, the CDR3 is TGTGCCAGCAGCGTCACCTTTAGCGGGGGGGCCTACGAGCAGTACTTC. The chain employs TRBV5-4 and TRBJ2-7; TRBD2 agrees at 11 bases. Germline assignment: CDR1 SGHNT and CDR2 YYREEE (reference sequence). This CDR3 has 16 residues. Unmatched junction bases numbered 8, after V lost 4 bases and J lost 2 bases.

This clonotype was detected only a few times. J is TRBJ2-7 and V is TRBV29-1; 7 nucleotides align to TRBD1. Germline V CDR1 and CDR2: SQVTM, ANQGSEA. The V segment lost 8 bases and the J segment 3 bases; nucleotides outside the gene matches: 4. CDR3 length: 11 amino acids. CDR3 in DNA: TGCAGCACCCGGGACAGCTACGAGCAGTACTTC. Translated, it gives CSTRDSYEQYF.

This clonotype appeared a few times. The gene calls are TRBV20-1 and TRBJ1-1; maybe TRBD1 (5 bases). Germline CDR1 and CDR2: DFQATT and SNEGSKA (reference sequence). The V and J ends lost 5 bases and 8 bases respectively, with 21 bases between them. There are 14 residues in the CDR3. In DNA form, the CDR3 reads TGCAGTGCTCTCGCCGACGGGGACCGCCGAGAAGCTTTCTTT. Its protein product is CSALADGDRREAFF.

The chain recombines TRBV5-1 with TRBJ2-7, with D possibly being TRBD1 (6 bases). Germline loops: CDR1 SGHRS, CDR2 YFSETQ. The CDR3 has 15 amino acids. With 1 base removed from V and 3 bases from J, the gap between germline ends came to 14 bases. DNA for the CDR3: TGCGCCAGCAGCTTGAATAGTGGACAGATCTACGAGCAGTACTTC. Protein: CASSLNSGQIYEQYF.

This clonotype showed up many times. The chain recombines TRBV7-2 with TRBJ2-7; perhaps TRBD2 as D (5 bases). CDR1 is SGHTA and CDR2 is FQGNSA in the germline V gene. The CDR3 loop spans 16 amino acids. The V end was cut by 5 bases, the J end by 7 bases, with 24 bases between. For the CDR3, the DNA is TGTGCCAGCAGCCACCCTGAGGGCGGCGGTAGGAGTGAGCAGTACTTC. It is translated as CASSHPEGGGRSEQYF.

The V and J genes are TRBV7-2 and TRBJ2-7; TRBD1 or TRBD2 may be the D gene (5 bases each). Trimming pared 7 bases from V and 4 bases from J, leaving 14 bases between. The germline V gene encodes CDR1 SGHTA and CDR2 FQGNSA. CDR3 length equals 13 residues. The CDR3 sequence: CASTLGVRYEQYF. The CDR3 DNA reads TGTGCCAGCACCCTGGGGGTAAGGTACGAGCAGTACTTC. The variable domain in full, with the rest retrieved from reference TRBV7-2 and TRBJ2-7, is GAGVSQSPSNKVTEKGKDVELRCDPISGHTALYWYRQSLGQGLEFLIYFQGNSAPDKSGLPSDRFSAERTGGSVSTLTIQRTQQEDSAVYLCASTLGVRYEQYFGPGTRLTVT.